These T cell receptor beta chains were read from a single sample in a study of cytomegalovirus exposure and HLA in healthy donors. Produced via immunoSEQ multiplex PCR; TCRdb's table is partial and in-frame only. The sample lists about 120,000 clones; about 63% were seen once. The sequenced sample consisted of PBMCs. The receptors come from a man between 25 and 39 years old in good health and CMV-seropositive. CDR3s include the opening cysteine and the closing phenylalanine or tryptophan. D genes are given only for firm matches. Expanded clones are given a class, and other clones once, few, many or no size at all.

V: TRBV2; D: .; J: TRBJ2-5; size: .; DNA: TGTGCCAGCAGTGGGTACAGGCAAGAGACCCAGTACTTC; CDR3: CASSGYRQETQYF
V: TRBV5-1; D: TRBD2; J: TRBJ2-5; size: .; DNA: TGCGCCAGCAGCCCTCTTGCGTCTAGCGGGACCCAAGAGACCCAGTACTTC; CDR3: CASSPLASSGTQETQYF
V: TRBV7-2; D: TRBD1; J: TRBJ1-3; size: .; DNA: TGTGCCAGCAGCCTACGGACAGGCCGTGGAAACACCATATATTTT; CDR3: CASSLRTGRGNTIYF
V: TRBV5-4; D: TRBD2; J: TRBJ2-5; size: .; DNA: TGTGCCAGCAGCTTGGATCTAGCGGTCCAAGAGACCCAGTACTTC; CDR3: CASSLDLAVQETQYF
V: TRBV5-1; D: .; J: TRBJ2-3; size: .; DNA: TGCGCCAGCAGGGGGGACACGGGATCAGATACGCAGTATTTT; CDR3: CASRGDTGSDTQYF
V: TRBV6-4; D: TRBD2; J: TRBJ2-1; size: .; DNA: TGTGCCAGCAGTGACGGCCTAGCGGGAGATGAGCAGTTCTTC; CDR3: CASSDGLAGDEQFF
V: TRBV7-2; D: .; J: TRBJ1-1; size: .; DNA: TGTGCCAGCAGCTTAGGGGGGGGGTACACTGAAGCTTTCTTT; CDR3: CASSLGGGYTEAFF
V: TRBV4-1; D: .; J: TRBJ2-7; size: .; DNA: TGCGCCAGCAGCCAAGTACTAGCACAGCGAGACTACGAGCAGTACTTC; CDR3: CASSQVLAQRDYEQYF
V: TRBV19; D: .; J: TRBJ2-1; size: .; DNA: TGTGCCAGTAGTGACAGACACAATGAGCAGTTCTTC; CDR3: CASSDRHNEQFF
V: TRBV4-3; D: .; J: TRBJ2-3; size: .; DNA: TGCGCCAGCAGCCAAGCACAGGTAACAGATACGCAGTATTTT; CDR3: CASSQAQVTDTQYF
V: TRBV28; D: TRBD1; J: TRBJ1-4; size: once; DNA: TGTGCCAGCAGGCCGACAGGGGGGAGCGAAAAACTGTTTTTT; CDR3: CASRPTGGSEKLFF
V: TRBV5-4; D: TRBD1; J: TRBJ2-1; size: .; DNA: TGTGCCAGCAGAGCCGACAGGGGGCTGTACAATGAGCAGTTCTTC; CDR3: CASRADRGLYNEQFF
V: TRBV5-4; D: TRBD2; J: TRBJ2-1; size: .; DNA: TGTGCCAGCAGCACCAGGACTAGCGGGAGAAACAATGAGCAGTTCTTC; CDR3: CASSTRTSGRNNEQFF
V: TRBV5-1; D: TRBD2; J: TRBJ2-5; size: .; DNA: TGCGCCAGCAGCCCCGGGACTAGCGGGAGGGCGAGAGAGACCCAGTACTTC; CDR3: CASSPGTSGRARETQYF
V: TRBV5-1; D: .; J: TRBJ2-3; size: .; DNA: TGCGCCAGCAGCCAGGGACTTACTAGCACAGATACGCAGTATTTT; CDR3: CASSQGLTSTDTQYF
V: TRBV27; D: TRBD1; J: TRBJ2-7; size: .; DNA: TGTGCCAGCAGTCCCCACAGGGGACAGGGGGATATCGGCTCCTACGAGCAGTACTTC; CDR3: CASSPHRGQGDIGSYEQYF
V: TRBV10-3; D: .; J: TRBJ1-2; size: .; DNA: TGTGCCATCAATGAGTCAGGAGGCGAGCCCTACTATGGCTACACCTTC; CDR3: CAINESGGEPYYGYTF
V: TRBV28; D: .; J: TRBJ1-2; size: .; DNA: TGTGCCAGCAGTCCACGGACAGAATCTCGAGGCTACACCTTC; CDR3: CASSPRTESRGYTF
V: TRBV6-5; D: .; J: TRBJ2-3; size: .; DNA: TGTGCCAGCAGTGCTACAGGACACCTAACAGATACGCAGTATTTT; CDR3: CASSATGHLTDTQYF
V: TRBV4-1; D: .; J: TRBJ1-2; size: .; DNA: TGCGCCAGCAGCCAACATGACGGACTAACCTTTGGCTACACCTTC; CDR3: CASSQHDGLTFGYTF
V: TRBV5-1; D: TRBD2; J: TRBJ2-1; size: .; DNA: TGCGCCAGCAGCTTGGGACTAGCGGGATTGAATGAGCAGTTCTTC; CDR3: CASSLGLAGLNEQFF
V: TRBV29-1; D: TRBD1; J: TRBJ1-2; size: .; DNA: TGCAGCGCCAAACAGGGGACGATCTATGGCTACACCTTC; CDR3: CSAKQGTIYGYTF
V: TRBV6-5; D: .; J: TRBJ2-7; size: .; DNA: TGTGCCAGCAGTCATAAACCGTTAGGGGCCGAGCAGTACTTC; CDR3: CASSHKPLGAEQYF
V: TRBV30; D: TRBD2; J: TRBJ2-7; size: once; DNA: TGTGCCTGGAGTAACGGACTAGCGGGAGACAGGTACGAGCAGTACTTC; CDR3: CAWSNGLAGDRYEQYF
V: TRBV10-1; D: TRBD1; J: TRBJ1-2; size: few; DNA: TGCGCCAGCAGTTCCTCCGGGACAGGGTGGATAGACTATGGCTACACCTTC; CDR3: CASSSSGTGWIDYGYTF
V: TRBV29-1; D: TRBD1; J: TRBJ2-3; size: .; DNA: TGCAGCGTTGAATGGACAGGTGGGGTTGATACGCAGTATTTT; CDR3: CSVEWTGGVDTQYF
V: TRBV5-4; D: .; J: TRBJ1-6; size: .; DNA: TGTGCCAGCAGCTTCTGGGGGGAATATCAAGGTACACCCCTCCACTTT; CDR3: CASSFWGEYQGTPLHF
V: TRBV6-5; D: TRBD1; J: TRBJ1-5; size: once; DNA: TGTGCCAGCAGTTACTCTGGACAGGGAGGGATGCCCCAGCATTTT; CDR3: CASSYSGQGGMPQHF
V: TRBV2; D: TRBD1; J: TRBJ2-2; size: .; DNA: TGTGCCAGCTCTACCGGGACAGTAACCGGGGAGCTGTTTTTT; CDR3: CASSTGTVTGELFF
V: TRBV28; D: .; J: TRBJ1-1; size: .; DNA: TGTGCCAGCAGAGAAATACGACGGGGGAACACTGAAGCTTTCTTT; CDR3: CASREIRRGNTEAFF
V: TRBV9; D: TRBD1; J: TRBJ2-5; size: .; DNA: TGTGCCAGCAGCGCCGGACAGGGGGCTGGTTGGGAGACCCAGTACTTC; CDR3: CASSAGQGAGWETQYF
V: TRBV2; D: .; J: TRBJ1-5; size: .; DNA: TGTGCCAGCTCTTCGAGGACAGTCTATAGCAATCAGCCCCAGCATTTT; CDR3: CASSSRTVYSNQPQHF
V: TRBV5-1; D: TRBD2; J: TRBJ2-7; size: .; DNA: TGCGCCAGCAGCCCGGGTGTGACTAGCGGGAGGGTTTACGAGCAGTACTTC; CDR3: CASSPGVTSGRVYEQYF
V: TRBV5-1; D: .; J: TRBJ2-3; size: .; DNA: TGCGCCAGCAGCTTGGATCGAGCATATACGCAGTATTTT; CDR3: CASSLDRAYTQYF
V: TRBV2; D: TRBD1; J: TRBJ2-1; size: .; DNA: TGTGCCAGCAGTGGTACAGGGGGCCTTTACAATGAGCAGTTCTTC; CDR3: CASSGTGGLYNEQFF
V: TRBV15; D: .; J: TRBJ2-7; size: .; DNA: TGTGCCACCAGCAGAGGCTCGGGTGGCTACGAGCAGTACTTC; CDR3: CATSRGSGGYEQYF
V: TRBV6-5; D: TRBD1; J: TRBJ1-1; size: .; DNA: TGTGCCAGCAGTTCTCCTCGACAGGGGAGGGGGGCTGAAGCTTTCTTT; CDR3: CASSSPRQGRGAEAFF
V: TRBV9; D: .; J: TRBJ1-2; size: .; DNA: TGTGCCAGCAGCGTAGGCGGGGCACCTAACTATGGCTACACCTTC; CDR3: CASSVGGAPNYGYTF
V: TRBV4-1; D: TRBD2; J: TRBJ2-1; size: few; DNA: TGCGCCAGCAGCCAAGACTCCCCGGGACTAGCGGGAGGGCCGGGGTCCTACAATGAGCAGTTCTTC; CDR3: CASSQDSPGLAGGPGSYNEQFF
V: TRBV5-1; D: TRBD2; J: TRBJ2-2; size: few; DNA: TGCGCCAGCAGCCGTTTCCTTGCGCACACTAGCGGGGGGAACACCGGGGAGCTGTTTTTT; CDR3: CASSRFLAHTSGGNTGELFF
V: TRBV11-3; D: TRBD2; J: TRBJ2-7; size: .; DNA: TGTGCCAGCCCCCGGACTAGCGGAAATCGCTCCTACGAGCAGTACTTC; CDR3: CASPRTSGNRSYEQYF